The next 9 T cell receptor beta chains were all read from a single sample in a study of blood T cell repertoires in COVID-19 (dated by TCRdb to the early 2020s). The library came from the immunoSEQ multiplex PCR assay. The source is immuneACCESS, and TCRdb retained only in-frame sequences with V and J called. Part of the clones is not carried over; for the studies checked, unresolved V genes explain less than half of this, and the remainder is unexplained. The sample has about 320,000 clones on record, about 87% of them singletons. The ten biggest clones cover over 4.5% of the sample. Sample: PBMCs or T cells enriched from blood (not recorded which). The source is a man between 25 and 39 years old who had recovered from COVID-19.

The CDR3 is CASSSRQPPPNTEAFF. The CDR3 DNA follows: TGTGCCAGCAGCTCCCGACAGCCACCACCGAACACTGAAGCTTTCTTT. The chain links TRBV5-4 to TRBJ1-1; D perhaps matches TRBD1 (5 bases). V was cut by 3 bases and J by 1 base, with 16 bases left in between. CDR3 length: 16 amino acids. Looked up from germline, CDR1 is SGHNT and CDR2 is YYREEE (reference sequence). Full variable domain (missing parts from reference TRBV5-4 and TRBJ1-1): ETGVTQSPTHLIKTRGQQVTLRCSSQSGHNTVSWYQQALGQGPQFIFQYYREEENGRGNFPPRFSGLQFPNYSSELNVNALELDDSALYLCASSSRQPPPNTEAFFGQGTRLTVV.

This chain links TRBV2 with TRBJ2-5; 8 positions match TRBD1. The germline gives CDR1 SNHLY, CDR2 FYNNEI. The CDR3 sequence is 14 residues long. V lost 3 bases and J lost 4; bases outside the gene matches: 4. CDR3 coding DNA: TGTGCCAGCAGTGACAGGGGGCTGGGAGAGACCCAGTACTTC. Residues: CASSDRGLGETQYF.

The J gene is TRBJ1-2, the V gene TRBV6-6; 9 nucleotides agree with TRBD1. The ends lost 5 bases at V and 7 bases at J; junction bases unmatched: 17. The CDR3 runs 17 residues. CDR1 is MNHNY and CDR2 is SVGAGI in the germline V gene (reference sequence). CDR3 amino acids: CASSPGTGRKIVRGYTF. CDR3 DNA: TGTGCCAGCAGTCCAGGGACAGGGCGAAAAATAGTACGTGGCTACACCTTC.

The table lists this clone with a count of one. The chain has TRBV2 and TRBJ2-5; D is undetermined. The V end lost 6 bases, the J end lost 5 bases, and 7 bases lay between the germline ends. Germline V gene sequence: CDR1 SNHLY, CDR2 FYNNEI. The CDR3 covers 11 residues. The CDR3 DNA sequence: TGTGCCAGCAGCTCCGCGGAGACCCAGTACTTC. Protein: CASSSAETQYF.

In regard to this clone: Lacking the conserved final phenylalanine or tryptophan, this CDR3 likely reflects a read error. The limits of the CDR3 on the DNA are not certain, so only TCRdb's listed CDR3 is given. The chain joins TRBV7-9 to TRBJ1-2; the table's TRBD1 call for D was not verified on the DNA. Germline V gene sequence: CDR1 SEHNR, CDR2 FQNEAQ (reference sequence). Including both end residues, the CDR3 is 12 amino acids long. The CDR3 sequence: CASSKGQESAMY.

The V call is TRBV13, the J call TRBJ2-5; 11 nucleotides agree with TRBD2. V dropped 7 bases and J dropped 3; count of bases not matched to a gene: 4. CDR3 length equals 14 residues. The germline CDR1 and CDR2 sequences are PRHDT and FYEKMQ (reference sequence). CDR3 nucleotide sequence: TGTGCCAGCACTGTGGGACTAGCGGAAGAGACCCAGTACTTC. Encoded protein: CASTVGLAEETQYF.

The CDR3 sequence is CASSPRQGRTYEQYF. The CDR3 DNA is TGCGCCAGCAGCCCAAGACAGGGCCGCACCTACGAGCAGTACTTC. This chain connects TRBV4-1 to TRBJ2-7; 7 positions match TRBD1. This CDR3 contains 15 residues. V was clipped by 4 bases and J by 2 bases; unmatched bases: 8. CDR1 is MGHRA, CDR2 YSYEKL, per germline.

The CDR3 loop reads CAISERDRGWGYTF. CDR3 DNA: TGTGCCATCAGTGAAAGGGACAGGGGGTGGGGCTACACCTTC. The J gene is TRBJ1-2, the V gene TRBV10-3; 11 bases map to TRBD1. CDR1 and CDR2 from the germline V gene are ENHRY and SYGVKD. J was trimmed by 8 bases and V by 3 bases; bases with no gene match: 5. This CDR3 contains 14 residues.

The V gene is TRBV5-1, the J gene TRBJ1-6, with 7 positions matching TRBD1. The CDR3 length is 17 residues. Germline V gene data show CDR1 as SGHRS and CDR2 as YFSETQ. V was pared by 3 bases and J by 2 bases, with 8 bases of the junction left unmatched. The CDR3 DNA is TGCGCCAGCAGCTCAACCTCCGGGACAGCCTATAATTCACCCCTCCACTTT. Its translation: CASSSTSGTAYNSPLHF.